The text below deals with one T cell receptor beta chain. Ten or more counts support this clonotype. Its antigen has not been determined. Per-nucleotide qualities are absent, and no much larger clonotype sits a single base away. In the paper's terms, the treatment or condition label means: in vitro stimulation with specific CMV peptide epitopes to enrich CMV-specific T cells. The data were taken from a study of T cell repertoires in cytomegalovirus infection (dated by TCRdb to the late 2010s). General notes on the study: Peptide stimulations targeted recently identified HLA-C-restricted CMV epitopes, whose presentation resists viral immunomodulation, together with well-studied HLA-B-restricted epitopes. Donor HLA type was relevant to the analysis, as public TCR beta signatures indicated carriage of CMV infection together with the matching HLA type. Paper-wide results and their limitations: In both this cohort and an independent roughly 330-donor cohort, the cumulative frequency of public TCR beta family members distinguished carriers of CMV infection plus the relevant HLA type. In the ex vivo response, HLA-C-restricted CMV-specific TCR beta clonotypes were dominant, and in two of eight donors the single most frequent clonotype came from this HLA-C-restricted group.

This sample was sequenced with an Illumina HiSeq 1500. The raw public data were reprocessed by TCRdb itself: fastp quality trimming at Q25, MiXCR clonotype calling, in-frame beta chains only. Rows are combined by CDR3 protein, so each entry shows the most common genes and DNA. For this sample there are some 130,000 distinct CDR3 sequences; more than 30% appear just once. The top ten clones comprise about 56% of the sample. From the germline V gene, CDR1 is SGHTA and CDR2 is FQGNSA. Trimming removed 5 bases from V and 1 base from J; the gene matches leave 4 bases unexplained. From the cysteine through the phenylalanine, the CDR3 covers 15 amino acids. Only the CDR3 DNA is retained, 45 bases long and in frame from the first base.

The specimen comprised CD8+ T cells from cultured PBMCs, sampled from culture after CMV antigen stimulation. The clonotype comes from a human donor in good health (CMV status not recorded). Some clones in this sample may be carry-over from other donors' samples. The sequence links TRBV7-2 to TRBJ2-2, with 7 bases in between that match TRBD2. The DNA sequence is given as TGTGCCAGCAGCACTTTAGCGGGGAACACCGGGGAGCTGTTTTTT. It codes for CASSTLAGNTGELFF.